These 28 T cell receptor beta chains came from one sample sequenced in a study of T cell changes during pregnancy in multiple sclerosis. This table comes from immunoSEQ multiplex PCR, and its TCRdb copy is limited to in-frame clones, with some not included. The repertoire holds 35,000 or so clones, with 93% as singletons. Specimen: CD4+ T cells from peripheral blood mononuclear cells, collected in the first trimester of pregnancy. These receptors were collected from a female donor with multiple sclerosis, enrolled in a pregnancy study.

V usage is TRBV19 and J usage is TRBJ1-5; D unresolved. Trimming cost V 6 bases and J 8 bases, with 14 bases left between them. CDR1 is LNHDA and CDR2 is SQIVND in the germline V gene (reference sequence). The CDR3 consists of 13 residues. CDR3 region: CASSPRLGEPQHF. CDR3 bases: TGTGCCAGTAGCCCACGGTTAGGAGAGCCCCAGCATTTT. Looking up the rest from reference TRBV19 and TRBJ1-5 gives the full variable domain: DGGITQSPKYLFRKEGQNVTLSCEQNLNHDAMYWYRQDPGQGLRLIYYSQIVNDFQKGDIAEGYSVSREKKESFPLTVTSAQKNPTAFYLCASSPRLGEPQHFGDGTRLSIL.

This chain connects TRBV27 to TRBJ1-4; 7 bases match TRBD1. This CDR3 spans 16 amino acids. The germline CDR1 and CDR2 sequences are MNHEY and SMNVEV (reference sequence). J gave up 8 bases and V 6 bases, and 15 bases lay outside the gene matches. The DNA for the CDR3 is TGTGCCAGCAGCTCCCCCCGACAGGGCGGTTGGGAAAAACTGTTTTTT. This sequence encodes CASSSPRQGGWEKLFF.

The genes are TRBV4-1 and TRBJ1-1, with TRBD1 matching 7 bases. The CDR3 covers 15 residues. CDR1 and CDR2 (germline): MGHRA, YSYEKL. J gave up 1 base and V 0 bases, and 2 bases lay outside the gene matches. The DNA for the CDR3 is TGCGCCAGCAGCCAAGAGGCAGGGGGGAACACTGAAGCTTTCTTT. Amino acid sequence: CASSQEAGGNTEAFF.

The chain combines TRBV4-2 with TRBJ2-1, with D perhaps TRBD2 (5 bases). This CDR3 has 15 amino acids. V shed 4 bases and J shed 0 bases, with 10 bases lying between them. Per the germline V gene, CDR1 is LGHNA and CDR2 is YNFKEQ. The CDR3 loop is CASSPTGSSYNEQFF. The CDR3 nucleotides are TGTGCCAGCAGCCCCACGGGAAGCTCCTACAATGAGCAGTTCTTC.

The rearrangement uses TRBV10-3 and TRBJ2-7; TRBD1 might be the D (6 bases). V was clipped by 6 bases and J by 2 bases, with 14 bases between them. Germline CDR1 reads ENHRY; CDR2 reads SYGVKD. The CDR3 totals 14 residues. The CDR3 DNA is TGTGCCATCAGGGGAGCAGGGGACCCCTACGAGCAGTACTTC. Its protein product is CAIRGAGDPYEQYF.

V and J are TRBV29-1 and TRBJ2-1, with 9 bases identical to TRBD1. This CDR3 spans 15 amino acids. V lost 5 bases to trimming and J lost 7 bases; unmatched junction nucleotides: 12. From germline, CDR1 is SQVTM and CDR2 ANQGSEA. The CDR3 reads CSVTHRDRELNEQFF. The CDR3 DNA reads TGCAGCGTTACTCACCGGGACAGGGAACTTAATGAGCAGTTCTTC.

Here the CDR3 reads CASSQGPRIRQFF. The CDR3 DNA reads as TGCGCCAGCAGCCAAGGGCCTAGAATACGGCAGTTCTTC. The chain is built from TRBV4-1 and TRBJ2-1; D remains unclear. CDR1 is MGHRA and CDR2 is YSYEKL in the germline V gene. The CDR3 sequence is 13 residues long. V was shortened by 1 base and J by 12 bases, with 13 bases between the two germline ends.

This chain connects TRBV27 to TRBJ2-7; 8 nucleotides match TRBD1. V dropped 7 bases and J dropped 7; count of bases not matched to a gene: 15. This CDR3 spans 15 amino acids. The germline gives CDR1 MNHEY, CDR2 SMNVEV (reference sequence). This CDR3 reads CASTPIQGVGREQYF. The CDR3 DNA reads TGTGCCAGCACACCAATACAGGGGGTTGGCAGGGAGCAGTACTTC.

The V call is TRBV5-4, the J call TRBJ2-7; 10 bases align to TRBD2. The length of the CDR3 is 12 residues. CDR1 is SGHNT, CDR2 YYREEE, per germline (reference sequence). V trimming: 7 bases; J trimming: 6 bases; junction bases outside the gene matches: 4. The CDR3 region has the DNA TGTGCCAGCGTGAGCGGGGGGGGCGAGCAGTACTTC. As protein: CASVSGGGEQYF.

The J gene is TRBJ1-1, the V gene TRBV6-5; 8 bases line up with TRBD1. The CDR3 totals 14 residues. CDR1 is MNHEY, CDR2 SVGAGI, per germline. The V gene end was trimmed by 4 bases and the J gene end by 3 bases; junction bases not matched to a gene: 4. This CDR3 is CASSFLDRDTEAFF. DNA of the CDR3: TGTGCCAGCAGTTTCCTGGACAGGGACACTGAAGCTTTCTTT.

The chain has TRBV5-8 and TRBJ1-1, with 8 positions matching TRBD1. With 1 base clipped from V and 0 bases from J, the junction kept 8 bases outside the gene matches. The CDR3 totals 17 residues. Looked up from germline, CDR1 is SGHTS and CDR2 is YDEGEE. The CDR3 here is CASSLFRGRGMNTEAFF. CDR3 nucleotides: TGTGCCAGCAGCTTGTTCAGGGGGCGGGGGATGAACACTGAAGCTTTCTTT.

The genes are TRBV5-1 and TRBJ1-5, with 7 bases that match TRBD1. The V and J ends lost 0 bases and 4 bases, in that order; junction bases with no gene match: 4. In germline, CDR1 is SGHRS, CDR2 YFSETQ. This CDR3 has 15 residues. CDR3 residues: CASSLAGTENQPQHF. The CDR3 DNA reads TGCGCCAGCAGCTTGGCCGGGACAGAAAATCAGCCCCAGCATTTT.

V is TRBV7-9 and J is TRBJ1-2; D possibly corresponds to TRBD1 (6 bases). The CDR3 runs to 14 residues. Trimming pared 1 base from V and 6 bases from J, leaving 12 bases between. CDR1 is SEHNR, CDR2 FQNEAQ, per germline (reference sequence). The DNA of the CDR3 is TGTGCCAGCAGCTTAGAGGCGGGGGCAAATGGCTACACCTTC. Protein product: CASSLEAGANGYTF. The full variable domain, completed using reference TRBV7-9 and TRBJ1-2, is DTGVSQNPRHKITKRGQNVTFRCDPISEHNRLYWYRQTLGQGPEFLTYFQNEAQLEKSRLLSDRFSAERPKGSFSTLEIQRTEQGDSAMYLCASSLEAGANGYTFGSGTRLTVV.

This chain joins TRBV6-5 and TRBJ2-2; TRBD2 agrees at 7 bases. The junction had 8 bases not matched to a gene; V was cut back by 6 bases and J by 4 bases. CDR3 size: 15 residues. The germline CDR1 and CDR2 sequences are MNHEY and SVGAGI. In nucleotides, the CDR3 is TGTGCCAGCAGCTACGATGGGGGGGGCACCGGGGAGCTGTTTTTT. Protein product: CASSYDGGGTGELFF.

The chain carries TRBV5-1 and TRBJ2-3; tentatively, D is TRBD2 (6 bases). The CDR3 sequence is 16 residues long. CDR1 SGHRS and CDR2 YFSETQ come from the germline V gene. V was cut by 3 bases and J by 2 bases, with 16 bases left in between. DNA of the CDR3: TGCGCCAGCAGCTGGAGCGGGCCCTCGACCACAGATACGCAGTATTTT. Protein: CASSWSGPSTTDTQYF. The full variable domain, in which reference TRBV5-1 and TRBJ2-3 provide the parts outside the CDR3, is KAGVTQTPRYLIKTRGQQVTLSCSPISGHRSVSWYQQTPGQGLQFLFEYFSETQRNKGNFPGRFSGRQFSNSRSEMNVSTLELGDSALYLCASSWSGPSTTDTQYFGPGTRLTVL.

This chain joins TRBV5-1 and TRBJ2-5, with 10 bases lining up with TRBD1. The trim removed 4 bases at V and 5 bases at J, leaving 8 bases unmatched. This CDR3 has 15 amino acids. CDR1 is SGHRS and CDR2 is YFSETQ in the germline V gene. CDR3 loop: CASSRTGGSEETQYF. As DNA, the CDR3 is TGCGCCAGCAGCCGGACAGGGGGAAGTGAGGAGACCCAGTACTTC.

The CDR3 loop reads CASSQEGGPNQPQHF. The CDR3 nucleotides read TGCGCCAGCAGCCAAGAAGGGGGCCCCAATCAGCCCCAGCATTTT. The chain is built from TRBV4-3 and TRBJ1-5, with TRBD1 identical over 7 bases. V trimming: 0 bases; J trimming: 3 bases; junction bases outside the gene matches: 2. From germline, CDR1 is LGHNA and CDR2 YSLEER. This CDR3 region has 15 residues.

V and J are TRBV28 and TRBJ1-3, with no clear D. V was cut by 10 bases and J by 1 base, with 11 bases left in between. From germline, CDR1 is MDHEN and CDR2 SYDVKM. The CDR3 contains 13 residues. CDR3 in DNA: TGTGCCATCGTCGGGATTTCTGGAAACACCATATATTTT. This codes for CAIVGISGNTIYF.

The chain carries TRBV28 and TRBJ2-7; D is perhaps TRBD1 (6 bases). The CDR3 is 12 residues long. The V and J ends lost 4 bases and 5 bases respectively, with 9 bases between them. The germline gives CDR1 MDHEN, CDR2 SYDVKM. The CDR3 spells CASSSTGNEQYF. CDR3 DNA: TGTGCCAGCAGTTCCACAGGGAACGAGCAGTACTTC.

This clone was counted only a few times. This sequence joins TRBV7-7 and TRBJ2-3; D not resolved. CDR1 is SSHAT, CDR2 FNYEAQ, per germline (reference sequence). The CDR3 totals 14 residues. Trimming removed 4 bases at V and 0 bases at J, with 8 bases between. CDR3 bases: TGTGCCAGCAGCTACCGCGGCAGCACAGATACGCAGTATTTT. Its translation: CASSYRGSTDTQYF. Together with reference TRBV7-7 and TRBJ2-3, the CDR3 gives the full variable domain: GAGVSQSPRYKVTKRGQDVTLRCDPISSHATLYWYQQALGQGPEFLTYFNYEAQPDKSGLPSDRFSAERPEGSISTLTIQRTEQRDSAMYRCASSYRGSTDTQYFGPGTRLTVL.

This chain connects TRBV27 to TRBJ2-7; 9 positions match TRBD1. The CDR3 sequence is 14 residues long. From germline, CDR1 is MNHEY and CDR2 SMNVEV (reference sequence). The trim removed 6 bases at V and 2 bases at J, leaving 5 bases unmatched. CDR3 in amino acids: CASSPGQGTYEQYF. The CDR3 DNA sequence: TGTGCCAGCAGCCCCGGACAGGGGACCTACGAGCAGTACTTC.

The chain carries TRBV5-8 and TRBJ2-5; 15 nucleotides agree with TRBD2. This CDR3 contains 18 residues. Germline V lookup: CDR1 SGHTS, CDR2 YDEGEE. With V trimmed by 6 bases and J by 5 bases, 14 bases remained unmatched. CDR3 DNA: TGTGCCAGCATTCCGGGAGGACTAGCGGGGGGGCCTATGGAGACCCAGTACTTC. It encodes CASIPGGLAGGPMETQYF.

The rearrangement joins TRBV7-9 to TRBJ2-1, with TRBD2 matching over 7 bases. This CDR3 is 15 amino acids long. Looked up from germline, CDR1 is SEHNR and CDR2 is FQNEAQ (reference sequence). Trimming removed 1 base from V and 9 bases from J; junction bases left unmatched: 9. This CDR3 reads CASSLGGGGMGEQFF. DNA for the CDR3: TGTGCCAGCAGCTTAGGGGGGGGAGGTATGGGTGAGCAGTTCTTC.

The chain carries TRBV18 and TRBJ2-3, with a possible D match to TRBD2 (6 bases). V shed 3 bases and J shed 5 bases, with 18 bases lying between them. This CDR3 has 16 residues. Germline-derived CDR1 and CDR2 are KGHSH and LQKENI. CDR3 sequence reads: CASSPNLGTRIDTQYF. The CDR3 DNA is TGTGCCAGCTCACCGAATCTCGGGACTCGGATAGATACGCAGTATTTT.

V gene TRBV18 combines with J gene TRBJ2-7; 10 bases fit TRBD2. V shed 0 bases and J 6 bases; nucleotides not matched to a gene: 5. CDR1 is KGHSH, CDR2 LQKENI, per germline. The CDR3 is 15 amino acids. CDR3 in amino acids: CASSPPLAGVSEQYF. The DNA of the CDR3 is TGTGCCAGCTCACCACCCCTAGCGGGAGTTTCCGAGCAGTACTTC.

The chain is built from TRBV28 and TRBJ2-3, with D tentatively TRBD2 (5 bases). The germline V gene has CDR1 MDHEN and CDR2 SYDVKM. The CDR3 runs to 15 residues. Trimming stripped 6 bases from V and 2 bases from J, with 15 bases between. The CDR3 DNA sequence: TGTGCCAGCAGGCGGGCAGGAGGATTCACAGATACGCAGTATTTT. Protein: CASRRAGGFTDTQYF.

The chain couples TRBV28 to TRBJ2-7, with 10 positions matching TRBD2. J gave up 2 bases and V 6 bases, and 4 bases lay outside the gene matches. The CDR3 contains 14 residues. Per the germline V gene, CDR1 is MDHEN and CDR2 is SYDVKM. The CDR3 DNA is TGTGCCAGCAGGACTAGCGGGCCTACCTACGAGCAGTACTTC. Amino acid sequence: CASRTSGPTYEQYF.

The genes are TRBV6-5 and TRBJ1-2; 8 nucleotides match TRBD1. Losses at the gene ends were 6 bases for V and 7 bases for J; bases not matched to a gene: 4. Germline CDR1 and CDR2: MNHEY and SVGAGI. There are 12 residues in the CDR3. CDR3 protein: CASRRTGTGYTF. The CDR3 DNA reads as TGTGCCAGCAGGCGGACAGGGACTGGCTACACCTTC.